Listed here are 32 T cell receptor beta chains from one sample, sequenced in a study of T cell responses to AZD1222 COVID-19 vaccine. The data were produced by immunoSEQ multiplex PCR, yet TCRdb's version contains in-frame clones alone and is incomplete. The table shows 70,000 to 85,000 clones, with roughly 82% occurring only once. The material sequenced was peripheral blood, taken on day 0 of AZD1222 vaccination. The receptors were gathered from an adult in good health.

The chain links TRBV6-2 or TRBV6-3 to TRBJ2-2, with D perhaps matching TRBD2 (5 bases). Germline V gene lookup returns CDR1 MNHEY and CDR2 SVGEGT. The V end lost 1 base, the J end lost 10 bases, and 7 bases lay between the germline ends. This CDR3 contains 12 residues. CDR3 nucleotides: TGTGCCAGCAGTTACTACGGGGTGGAGCTGTTTTTT. Amino acid sequence: CASSYYGVELFF.

Many counts were recorded for this clone. V is TRBV7-3 and J is TRBJ2-6; D ambiguous. CDR1 and CDR2 (germline): SGHTA, FQGTGA. The CDR3 is 15 amino acids. Trimming stripped 0 bases from V and 4 bases from J, with 7 bases between. CDR3 sequence (DNA): TGTGCCAGCAGCTTAACCGGGTCCGGGGCCAACGTCCTGACTTTC. Protein sequence: CASSLTGSGANVLTF.

This sequence joins TRBV7-2 and TRBJ2-1; a possible D gene is TRBD1 (5 bases). The CDR3 loop spans 16 amino acids. The ends were cut back, 1 base at V and 0 bases at J, with 10 bases in the middle. CDR1 is SGHTA, CDR2 FQGNSA, per germline. This chain's CDR3 is CASSLGGPSSYNEQFF. CDR3 DNA: TGTGCCAGCAGCTTAGGGGGCCCAAGCTCCTACAATGAGCAGTTCTTC.

The gene calls are TRBV12-3 or TRBV12-4 and TRBJ2-7, with D unresolved. Trimming took off 3 bases at V and 5 bases at J, with 8 bases between the two ends. The CDR3 totals 12 residues. The CDR3 is CASSFGWNEQYF. Here the CDR3 DNA reads TGTGCCAGCAGTTTTGGGTGGAACGAGCAGTACTTC.

This clone was seen just once. The CDR3 reads CATSRDFRETQYF. The CDR3 DNA is TGTGCCACCAGCAGAGATTTTCGGGAGACCCAGTACTTC. The chain is built from TRBV15 and TRBJ2-5; D call uncertain. CDR1 and CDR2 from the germline V gene are LNHNV and YYDKDF (reference sequence). V lost 0 bases to trimming and J lost 5 bases, with 7 bases between them. This CDR3 has 13 residues.

The chain uses TRBV7-2 and TRBJ1-1; D is ambiguous. CDR1 and CDR2 (germline): SGHTA, FQGNSA. CDR3 size: 13 residues. V lost 1 base to trimming and J lost 0 bases, with 3 bases between them. CDR3 region: CASSLDLNTEAFF. CDR3 nucleotides: TGTGCCAGCAGCTTAGACTTGAACACTGAAGCTTTCTTT.

The rearrangement links TRBV4-1 to TRBJ2-1; 11 positions match TRBD2. The germline V gene has CDR1 MGHRA and CDR2 YSYEKL. This CDR3 comprises 16 residues. V dropped 4 bases and J dropped 9; count of bases not matched to a gene: 11. CDR3 DNA: TGCGCCAGCAGCCTCAGACTAGCGGGGCCGAGGGGTGAGCAGTTCTTC. This encodes CASSLRLAGPRGEQFF.

The gene calls are TRBV6-6 and TRBJ1-2, with D perhaps TRBD1 (6 bases). Trimming left V 8 bases short and J 2 bases short, with 9 bases between. CDR3 size: 12 residues. The germline V gene has CDR1 MNHNY and CDR2 SVGAGI (reference sequence). The CDR3 reads CASGTLNYGYTF. The CDR3 DNA sequence: TGTGCCAGCGGGACATTAAACTATGGCTACACCTTC.

The rearrangement joins TRBV2 to TRBJ2-1; 12 nucleotides line up with TRBD2. Germline CDR1 reads SNHLY; CDR2 reads FYNNEI. J lost 7 bases, V lost 4 bases, and 2 bases had no gene match. This CDR3 is built from 14 residues. The CDR3 spells CASSGGTSGNEQFF. The CDR3 bases are TGTGCCAGCAGTGGAGGGACTAGCGGGAATGAGCAGTTCTTC.

J is TRBJ2-3 and V is TRBV7-8; D may be TRBD2 (6 bases). Trimming took off 3 bases at V and 2 bases at J, with 21 bases between the two ends. The germline gives CDR1 SGHVS, CDR2 FQNEAQ. The CDR3 runs 18 residues. CDR3 residues: CASSLGLSAQPATDTQYF. The DNA for the CDR3 is TGTGCCAGCAGCTTGGGACTGTCGGCTCAGCCCGCCACAGATACGCAGTATTTT.

CDR3 coding DNA: TGTGCCAGCAGCCCTGGGGACAGCCATCCTTCAACTGAAGCTTTCTTT. This translates into CASSPGDSHPSTEAFF. V and J are TRBV9 and TRBJ1-1, with 7 bases aligning to TRBD1. CDR1 and CDR2 from the germline V gene are SGDLS and YYNGEE. Unmatched junction bases numbered 14, after V lost 4 bases and J lost 5 bases. This CDR3 is built from 16 residues.

This rearrangement joins TRBV7-2 to TRBJ1-5, with TRBD1 identical over 7 bases. Germline lookup yields CDR1 SGHTA and CDR2 FQGNSA. After removal of 7 bases from V and 1 base from J, the junction contained 4 bases not matched to a gene. CDR3 length: 14 residues. In DNA, the CDR3 is TGTGCCAGCAACCCAGGGGGGAGCAATCAGCCCCAGCATTTT. This translates into CASNPGGSNQPQHF.

The chain links TRBV7-2 to TRBJ1-5; D not certain. The V gene lost 1 base and the J gene lost 2 bases, with 6 bases spanning the gap. From germline, CDR1 is SGHTA and CDR2 FQGNSA. CDR3 length equals 14 residues. As DNA, the CDR3 is TGTGCCAGCAGCTTAGGTCGGGGCAATCAGCCCCAGCATTTT. Translated, it gives CASSLGRGNQPQHF.

The J gene is TRBJ1-5, the V gene TRBV15; D possibly corresponds to TRBD1 (6 bases). The CDR3 totals 18 residues. Trimming removed 3 bases at V and 1 base at J, with 19 bases between. Germline-derived CDR1 and CDR2 are LNHNV and YYDKDF (reference sequence). CDR3 region: CATSRVYPGELSNQPQHF. The DNA of the CDR3 is TGTGCCACCAGCAGGGTTTATCCAGGGGAACTAAGCAATCAGCCCCAGCATTTT.

This chain links TRBV21-1 with TRBJ1-3; the table names TRBD1, a call not compared with the DNA. TRBV21-1 is a documented pseudogene. The CDR3 is 15 amino acids. The CDR3 nucleotides read TGTGCCAGCCGGGACAGGGGTTTCTCTGGAAACACCATATATTTT. This gives the protein CASRDRGFSGNTIYF.

In nucleotides, the CDR3 is TGTGCCAGTACCGCTCATAGCAATCAGCCCCAGCATTTT. Its translation: CASTAHSNQPQHF. The chain recombines TRBV19 with TRBJ1-5; D is uncertain. V was pared by 7 bases and J by 0 bases, with 7 bases between. Germline V gene sequence: CDR1 LNHDA, CDR2 SQIVND (reference sequence). CDR3 length equals 13 residues. Full variable domain (missing parts from reference TRBV19 and TRBJ1-5): DGGITQSPKYLFRKEGQNVTLSCEQNLNHDAMYWYRQDPGQGLRLIYYSQIVNDFQKGDIAEGYSVSREKKESFPLTVTSAQKNPTAFYLCASTAHSNQPQHFGDGTRLSIL.

The rearrangement joins TRBV7-9 to TRBJ1-1; perhaps TRBD1 as D (5 bases). CDR1 SEHNR and CDR2 FQNEAQ come from the germline V gene (reference sequence). Trimming stripped 1 base from V and 0 bases from J, with 9 bases between. The CDR3 spans 15 residues. Here the CDR3 reads CASSLEGQMNTEAFF. The CDR3 bases are TGTGCCAGCAGCTTAGAGGGGCAGATGAACACTGAAGCTTTCTTT.

This chain's CDR3 is CASSFGRANYEQYF. The CDR3, as DNA: TGTGCCAGCAGCTTTGGACGGGCTAACTACGAGCAGTACTTC. The rearrangement joins TRBV5-4 to TRBJ2-7; unclear D gene. Trimming took off 2 bases at V and 3 bases at J, with 12 bases between the two ends. The CDR3 length is 14 residues. Germline lookup yields CDR1 SGHNT and CDR2 YYREEE (reference sequence).

This clone was recorded only once. The chain recombines TRBV3-1 (or the pseudogene TRBV3-2) with TRBJ2-1; TRBD2 matches at 7 bases. CDR3 length: 14 amino acids. Germline CDR1 is LGHDT and CDR2 is YNNKEL (reference sequence). The V and J ends lost 2 bases and 7 bases, in that order; junction bases with no gene match: 5. CDR3: CASSQLAAGNEQFF. The CDR3 DNA follows: TGTGCCAGCAGCCAACTAGCGGCGGGAAATGAGCAGTTCTTC.

The chain employs TRBV7-9 and TRBJ1-3; D perhaps matches TRBD1 (5 bases). The CDR3 is 17 amino acids. V lost 6 bases and J 0 bases, leaving 18 bases between the germline ends. Per the germline V gene, CDR1 is SEHNR and CDR2 is FQNEAQ (reference sequence). The CDR3, as DNA: TGTGCCAGCAGTTATGACAGCCGACAGCACTCTGGAAACACCATATATTTT. Translation gives CASSYDSRQHSGNTIYF.

This sequence joins TRBV5-1 and TRBJ2-7; TRBD1 matches at 8 bases. Germline CDR1 and CDR2: SGHRS and YFSETQ. The J segment lost 8 bases and the V segment lost 4 bases, leaving 5 bases of the junction unmatched. The CDR3 sequence is 12 residues long. CDR3 protein: CASSTDRGQQYF. CDR3 in DNA: TGCGCCAGCAGCACCGACAGGGGACAGCAGTACTTC.

The J gene is TRBJ1-3, the V gene TRBV4-3; D remains ambiguous. Germline CDR1 and CDR2: LGHNA and YSLEER. This CDR3 region has 13 residues. Trimming took 1 base from V and 8 from J, leaving 9 bases between them. In nucleotides, the CDR3 is TGCGCCAGCAGCCAAGCGGAGTGGGACACCATATATTTT. Its protein product is CASSQAEWDTIYF.

This chain's CDR3 is CASSLGRDQETQYF. The CDR3 DNA reads as TGCGCCAGCAGCTTGGGAAGGGATCAAGAGACCCAGTACTTC. This rearrangement joins TRBV5-1 to TRBJ2-5; D is unclear. The germline V and J ends were trimmed by 0 bases and 2 bases, with 8 bases remaining between them. The germline CDR1 and CDR2 sequences are SGHRS and YFSETQ. CDR3 size: 14 residues. Combining the CDR3 with reference TRBV5-1 and TRBJ2-5 gives the whole variable domain KAGVTQTPRYLIKTRGQQVTLSCSPISGHRSVSWYQQTPGQGLQFLFEYFSETQRNKGNFPGRFSGRQFSNSRSEMNVSTLELGDSALYLCASSLGRDQETQYFGPGTRLLVL.

The gene calls are TRBV2 and TRBJ1-5, with D unresolved. The CDR3 length is 16 residues. V was cut by 1 base and J by 2 bases, with 12 bases left in between. Germline CDR1 SNHLY, CDR2 FYNNEI. The DNA for the CDR3 is TGTGCCAGCAGTGAAGTTGGGGTTGAGGGCAATCAGCCCCAGCATTTT. This codes for CASSEVGVEGNQPQHF.

The V gene is TRBV7-3, the J gene TRBJ2-1; 10 nucleotides line up with TRBD2. The CDR3 is 14 residues long. CDR1 is SGHTA and CDR2 is FQGTGA in the germline V gene. With V trimmed by 6 bases and J by 5 bases, 4 bases remained unmatched. The CDR3 loop is CASSLAGENNEQFF. In nucleotides, the CDR3 is TGTGCCAGCAGTCTAGCGGGGGAGAACAATGAGCAGTTCTTC.

This chain uses TRBV7-7 with TRBJ2-5; 8 nucleotides agree with TRBD2. The germline gives CDR1 SSHAT, CDR2 FNYEAQ (reference sequence). The length of the CDR3 is 19 residues. Trimming cost V 1 base and J 2 bases; bases outside gene matches: 15. The CDR3, as DNA: TGTGCCAGCAGCTTAGAAATCCCGGGAGGGCCTGTAGGGCAAGAGACCCAGTACTTC. This translates into CASSLEIPGGPVGQETQYF.

This clone was found once. The gene calls are TRBV25-1 and TRBJ2-1; tentatively, D is TRBD2 (7 bases). The CDR3 is 12 amino acids. Germline V CDR1 and CDR2: MGHDK, SYGVNS. V was pared by 8 bases and J by 8 bases, with 13 bases between. CDR3 in amino acids: CASSAGAYEQFF. The CDR3 DNA reads TGTGCCAGCTCCGCGGGGGCATATGAGCAGTTCTTC.

The chain carries TRBV5-4 and TRBJ2-6, with D possibly TRBD1 on 6 matching bases. Germline-derived CDR1 and CDR2 are SGHNT and YYREEE (reference sequence). This CDR3 contains 16 residues. V lost 4 bases to trimming and J lost 0 bases, with 11 bases between them. The chain's CDR3 is CASSKGHSSGANVLTF. The CDR3 nucleotides are TGTGCCAGCAGCAAGGGACATTCCTCTGGGGCCAACGTCCTGACTTTC.

The count of this clone is one. The chain is built from TRBV5-1 and TRBJ1-2; D is possibly TRBD1 (6 bases). This CDR3 is 14 amino acids long. Germline V CDR1 and CDR2: SGHRS, YFSETQ. V dropped 5 bases and J dropped 8 bases, with 19 bases sitting between them. CDR3 DNA sequence: TGCGCCAGCAGAGAGGTTTGGGGGCGAGGCGGCTACACCTTC. This sequence encodes CASREVWGRGGYTF.

The V and J genes are TRBV9 and TRBJ1-1; 10 bases map to TRBD1. Germline lookup yields CDR1 SGDLS and CDR2 YYNGEE. CDR3 length: 19 amino acids. The V segment lost 4 bases and the J segment 3 bases; nucleotides outside the gene matches: 18. Here the CDR3 reads CASSPGGQGSDGVDTEAFF. The CDR3, as DNA: TGTGCCAGCAGCCCGGGGGGACAGGGGTCCGACGGGGTGGACACTGAAGCTTTCTTT. Supplemented by reference TRBV9 and TRBJ1-1, the full variable domain reads DSGVTQTPKHLITATGQRVTLRCSPRSGDLSVYWYQQSLDQGLQFLIQYYNGEERAKGNILERFSAQQFPDLHSELNLSSLELGDSALYFCASSPGGQGSDGVDTEAFFGQGTRLTVV.

The V and J genes are TRBV11-2 and TRBJ1-1; unclear D gene. The V end lost 0 bases, the J end lost 5 bases, and 10 bases lay between the germline ends. The CDR3 is 14 amino acids. Germline CDR1 SGHAT, CDR2 FQNNGV. This CDR3 is CASSLDEGETEAFF. In nucleotides, the CDR3 is TGTGCCAGCAGCTTAGATGAGGGAGAGACTGAAGCTTTCTTT.

This clone was observed a single time. V is TRBV5-6 and J is TRBJ1-5; maybe TRBD1 (6 bases). Trimming pared 0 bases from V and 6 bases from J, leaving 10 bases between. The CDR3 runs to 14 residues. Germline CDR1 reads SGHDT; CDR2 reads YYEEEE. CDR3 region: CASSLGQGSQPQHF. Written as DNA, the CDR3 is TGTGCCAGCAGCTTGGGGCAGGGGAGTCAGCCCCAGCATTTT.